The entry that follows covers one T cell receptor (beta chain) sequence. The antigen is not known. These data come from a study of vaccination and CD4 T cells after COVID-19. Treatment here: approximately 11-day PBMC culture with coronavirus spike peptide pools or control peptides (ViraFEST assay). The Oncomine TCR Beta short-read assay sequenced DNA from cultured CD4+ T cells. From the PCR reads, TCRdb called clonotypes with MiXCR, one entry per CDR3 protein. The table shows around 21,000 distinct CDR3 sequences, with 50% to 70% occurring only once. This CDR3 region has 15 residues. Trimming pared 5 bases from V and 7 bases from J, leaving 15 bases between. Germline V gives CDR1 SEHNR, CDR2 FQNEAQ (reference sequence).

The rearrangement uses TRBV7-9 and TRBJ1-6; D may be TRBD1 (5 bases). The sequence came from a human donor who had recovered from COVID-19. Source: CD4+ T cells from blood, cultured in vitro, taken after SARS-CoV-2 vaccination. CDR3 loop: CASSPQGWPNSPLHF. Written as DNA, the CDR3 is TGTGCCAGCAGCCCCCAGGGCTGGCCGAATTCACCCCTCCACTTT.